This TCR beta chain was recorded in a study of CD4 T cells in relation to SARS-CoV-2 and coronaviruses. For the study at large: Controls used an HIV-1 Nef peptide pool or no peptide.

The unexposed donors gave CD4+ T cells in about 2010-2019, prior to COVID-19. The cells were cultured for about 10 days before CD4+ T cells were isolated. Unexposed-donor CD4+ T cells were probed with SARS-CoV-2 S/N and four cold-coronavirus spikes, cells permitting. In regard to this clone: What it binds is unknown.

Using immunoSEQ multiplex PCR, the repertoire was profiled, and TCRdb retains in-frame clones only, with some absent. The top ten clones hold roughly 19% of a sample with about 22,000 clones, less than 75% of them seen once. There are 14 residues in the CDR3. Germline assignment: CDR1 MNHEY and CDR2 SVGEGT. The V and J ends lost 1 base and 7 bases respectively, with 11 bases between them. This TCR was recovered from a human donor in good health. J is TRBJ1-5 and V is TRBV6-2 or TRBV6-3; D is uncertain. The specimen sequenced was CD4+ T cells from PBMCs, cultured in vitro. The CDR3 DNA reads as TGTGCCAGCAGTTACTTTGCACCGGGGCAGCCCCAGCATTTT. Its protein is CASSYFAPGQPQHF.